The rows below give T cell receptor beta chains drawn from one sample of a study of T cell repertoires in cytomegalovirus infection. Each CDR3 protein gets one entry after TCRdb re-called the reads with MiXCR. The profile shows 700,000 to 850,000 distinct CDR3 sequences, around a third of them singletons. For these receptors, no antigen is known. The material was cultured CD8+ T cells from PBMCs, obtained from culture after CMV antigen stimulation. All receptors derive from a human donor in good health (CMV status not recorded). Some clones in this sample may be carry-over from other donors' samples. Each CDR3 is given with its conserved first and last residue. A D gene is named only where the DNA matches it firmly. Size is stated for part of the rows, as once, few or many counts, or as a class when the clone is expanded.

clone_size: .; d_call: .; v_call: TRBV6-2/TRBV6-3; j_call: TRBJ2-7; cdr3_aa: CASTPDGRPYEQYF; cdr3_nt: TGTGCCAGCACCCCGGACGGTCGACCCTACGAGCAGTACTTC
clone_size: few; d_call: .; v_call: TRBV12-3/TRBV12-4; j_call: TRBJ1-2; cdr3_aa: CASTRGHRFNYGYTF; cdr3_nt: TGTGCCAGCACCCGGGGACACCGATTCAACTATGGCTACACCTTC
clone_size: few; d_call: .; v_call: TRBV19; j_call: TRBJ2-2; cdr3_aa: CASSIVPLSVVPGELFF; cdr3_nt: TGTGCCAGTAGTATAGTCCCCCTATCGGTGGTGCCCGGGGAGCTGTTTTTT
clone_size: many; d_call: .; v_call: TRBV7-2; j_call: TRBJ2-2; cdr3_aa: CASSLVRGRDTGELFF; cdr3_nt: TGTGCCAGCAGCTTAGTCCGGGGTCGGGACACCGGGGAGCTGTTTTTT
clone_size: .; d_call: .; v_call: TRBV5-1; j_call: TRBJ1-2; cdr3_aa: CASSLGRGWAGYTF; cdr3_nt: TGCGCCAGCAGCTTGGGTCGGGGATGGGCTGGCTACACCTTC
clone_size: few; d_call: TRBD2; v_call: TRBV29-1; j_call: TRBJ2-3; cdr3_aa: CSVWTSGATGDTQYF; cdr3_nt: TGCAGCGTCTGGACTAGCGGGGCCACTGGAGATACGCAGTATTTT
clone_size: .; d_call: .; v_call: TRBV20-1; j_call: TRBJ1-2; cdr3_aa: CSARDALAGDRVNYGYTF; cdr3_nt: TGCAGTGCTAGAGATGCCCTCGCGGGGGATAGAGTCAACTATGGCTACACCTTC
clone_size: once; d_call: TRBD2; v_call: TRBV6-1; j_call: TRBJ2-1; cdr3_aa: CASSSSGLAGYEQFF; cdr3_nt: TGTGCCAGCAGTTCCTCGGGACTAGCGGGTTATGAGCAGTTCTTC
clone_size: .; d_call: .; v_call: TRBV7-6; j_call: TRBJ2-2; cdr3_aa: CASSRAGALGTGELFF; cdr3_nt: TGTGCTAGCAGCCGAGCCGGGGCTTTGGGGACCGGGGAGCTGTTTTTT
clone_size: .; d_call: .; v_call: TRBV28; j_call: TRBJ1-5; cdr3_aa: CASTPGHKNQPQHF; cdr3_nt: TGTGCCAGCACACCGGGACACAAGAATCAGCCCCAGCATTTT
clone_size: .; d_call: .; v_call: TRBV4-3; j_call: TRBJ2-2; cdr3_aa: CASSQDHLTNTGELFF; cdr3_nt: TGCGCCAGCAGCCAAGATCACCTTACGAACACCGGGGAGCTGTTTTTT
clone_size: few; d_call: TRBD1; v_call: TRBV14; j_call: TRBJ1-2; cdr3_aa: CASSQLPGGAFGYTF; cdr3_nt: TGTGCCAGCAGCCAACTTCCAGGGGGCGCTTTTGGCTACACCTTC
clone_size: many; d_call: .; v_call: TRBV7-2; j_call: TRBJ2-5; cdr3_aa: CASSLESGDLTQYF; cdr3_nt: TGTGCCAGCAGCTTAGAGTCAGGGGATTTGACCCAGTACTTC
clone_size: few; d_call: .; v_call: TRBV6-5; j_call: TRBJ1-4; cdr3_aa: CASSYSNVNEKLFF; cdr3_nt: TGTGCCAGCAGTTACTCGAACGTTAATGAAAAACTGTTTTTT
clone_size: .; d_call: TRBD2; v_call: TRBV19; j_call: TRBJ2-1; cdr3_aa: CASSRAGDSYNEQFF; cdr3_nt: TGTGCCAGTAGCAGGGCGGGGGACTCCTACAATGAGCAGTTCTTC
clone_size: few; d_call: .; v_call: TRBV4-2; j_call: TRBJ1-6; cdr3_aa: CASSQEAGRDDSPLHF; cdr3_nt: TGTGCCAGCAGCCAAGAAGCGGGACGGGACGATTCACCCCTCCACTTT
clone_size: few; d_call: .; v_call: TRBV11-2; j_call: TRBJ2-1; cdr3_aa: CASSSRSRVSYNEQFF; cdr3_nt: TGTGCCAGCAGCTCGCGCAGTAGGGTCTCCTACAATGAGCAGTTCTTC
clone_size: few; d_call: TRBD1; v_call: TRBV2; j_call: TRBJ1-3; cdr3_aa: CASFGTGMNGYPGNTIYF; cdr3_nt: TGTGCCAGCTTCGGGACAGGGATGAACGGCTACCCTGGAAACACCATATATTTT
clone_size: .; d_call: .; v_call: TRBV6-1; j_call: TRBJ1-5; cdr3_aa: CASSEVYGNQPQHF; cdr3_nt: TGTGCCAGCAGTGAAGTATATGGCAATCAGCCCCAGCATTTT
clone_size: .; d_call: .; v_call: TRBV4-1; j_call: TRBJ2-7; cdr3_aa: CASSHGPVGYEQYF; cdr3_nt: TGCGCCAGCAGCCACGGACCAGTAGGCTACGAGCAGTACTTC